This T cell receptor (beta chain) was recovered during a study of early T cells in non-severe SARS-CoV-2 infection. This clonotype has just a few counts. TCRdb re-analysed the 5' RACE reads in MiXCR, keeping a single row per CDR3 protein. The table shows about 61,000 distinct CDR3 sequences, with around 12% occurring only once. Germline CDR1 and CDR2: WSHSY and SAAADI. V lost 6 bases and J lost 3; bases outside the gene matches: 8. The CDR3 totals 15 residues. The sequencing used whole blood, collected at baseline. The sequence came from an adult who was a healthcare worker with PCR-confirmed SARS-CoV-2 infection or an uninfected control (not recorded which). The donor label of this sample is uncertain. V and J are TRBV10-2 and TRBJ2-3, with 8 bases that match TRBD1. As DNA, the CDR3 is TGCGCCAGCAGCCCTACAGACAGGGGTACAGATACGCAGTATTTT. It is translated as CASSPTDRGTDTQYF.